This T cell receptor (beta chain) is from a study of technical replicates of blood from several donors. Sequencing was performed with immunoSEQ multiplex PCR; in TCRdb, only in-frame clones are kept and a portion is missing. The sample shows under 100,000 clones, approximately 96% of them seen only once. Germline V lookup: CDR1 SGHRS, CDR2 YFSETQ. The CDR3 runs 13 residues. V was cut by 4 bases and J by 5 bases, with 13 bases left in between. With respect to this clone: Other DNA sequences within the sample encode an identical CDR3.

V gene TRBV5-1 combines with J gene TRBJ2-7; TRBD2 is a possible D gene (6 bases). The sequencing input was T cells isolated from PBMCs. This clonotype was obtained from a human donor in good health. The CDR3 nucleotides read TGCGCCAGCAGCGAACTTCGGGGGAACGAGCAGTACTTC. Amino acid sequence: CASSELRGNEQYF.